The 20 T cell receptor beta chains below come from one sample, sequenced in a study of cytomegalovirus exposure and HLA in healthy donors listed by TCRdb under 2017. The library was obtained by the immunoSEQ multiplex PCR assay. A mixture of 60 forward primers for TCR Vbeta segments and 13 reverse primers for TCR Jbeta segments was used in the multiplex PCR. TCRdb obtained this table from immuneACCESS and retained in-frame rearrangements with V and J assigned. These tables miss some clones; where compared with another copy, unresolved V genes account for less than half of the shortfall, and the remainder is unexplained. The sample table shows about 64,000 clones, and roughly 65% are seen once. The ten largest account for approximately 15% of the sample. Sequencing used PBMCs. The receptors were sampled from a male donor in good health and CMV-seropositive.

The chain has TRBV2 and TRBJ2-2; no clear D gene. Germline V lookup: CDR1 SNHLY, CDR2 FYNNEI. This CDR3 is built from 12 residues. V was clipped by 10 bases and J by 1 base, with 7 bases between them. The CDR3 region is CATLGNTGELFF. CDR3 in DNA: TGTGCCACCCTCGGGAACACCGGGGAGCTGTTTTTT.

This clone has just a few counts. CDR3 nucleotides: TGTGCCAGTAGTACCGGACAGGGGGATTCACCCCTCCACTTT. Its translation is CASSTGQGDSPLHF. The chain carries TRBV19 and TRBJ1-6; TRBD1 matches 10 bases. V was clipped by 4 bases and J by 8 bases; unmatched bases: 2. CDR1 LNHDA and CDR2 SQIVND come from the germline V gene (reference sequence). The CDR3 is made up of 14 amino acids.

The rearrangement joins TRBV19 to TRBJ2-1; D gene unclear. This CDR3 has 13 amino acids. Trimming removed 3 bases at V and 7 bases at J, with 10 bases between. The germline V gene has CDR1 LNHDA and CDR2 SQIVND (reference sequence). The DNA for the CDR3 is TGTGCCAGTAGTATCCTCGAGAGAAATGAGCAGTTCTTC. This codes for CASSILERNEQFF. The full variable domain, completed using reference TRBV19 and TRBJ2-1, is DGGITQSPKYLFRKEGQNVTLSCEQNLNHDAMYWYRQDPGQGLRLIYYSQIVNDFQKGDIAEGYSVSREKKESFPLTVTSAQKNPTAFYLCASSILERNEQFFGPGTRLTVL.

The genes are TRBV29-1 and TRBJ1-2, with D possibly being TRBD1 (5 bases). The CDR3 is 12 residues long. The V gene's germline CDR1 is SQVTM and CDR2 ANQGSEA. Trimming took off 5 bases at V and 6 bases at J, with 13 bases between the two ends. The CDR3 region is CSVFRGGDGYTF. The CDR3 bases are TGCAGCGTTTTCCGGGGGGGAGATGGCTACACCTTC. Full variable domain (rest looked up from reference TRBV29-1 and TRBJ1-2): SAVISQKPSRDICQRGTSLTIQCQVDSQVTMMFWYRQQPGQSLTLIATANQGSEATYESGFVIDKFPISRPNLTFSTLTVSNMSPEDSSIYLCSVFRGGDGYTFGSGTRLTVV.

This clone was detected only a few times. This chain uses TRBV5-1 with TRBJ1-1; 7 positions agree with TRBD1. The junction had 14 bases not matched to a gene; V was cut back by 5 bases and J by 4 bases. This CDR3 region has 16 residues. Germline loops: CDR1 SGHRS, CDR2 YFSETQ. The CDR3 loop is CASSSLGQVARTEAFF. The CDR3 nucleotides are TGCGCCAGCAGTTCTCTCGGACAGGTTGCTCGCACTGAAGCTTTCTTT.

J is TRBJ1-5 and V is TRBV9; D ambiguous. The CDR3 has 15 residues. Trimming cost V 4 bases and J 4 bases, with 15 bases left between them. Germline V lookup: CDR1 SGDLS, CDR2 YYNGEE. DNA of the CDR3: TGTGCCAGCAGCCAGTTGGCGGCAAGAAATCAGCCCCAGCATTTT. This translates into CASSQLAARNQPQHF.

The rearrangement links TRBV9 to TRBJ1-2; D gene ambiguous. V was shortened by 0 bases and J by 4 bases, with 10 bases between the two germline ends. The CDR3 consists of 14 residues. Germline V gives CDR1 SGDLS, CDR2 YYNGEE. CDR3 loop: CASSVGPGSYGYTF. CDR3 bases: TGTGCCAGCAGCGTAGGCCCGGGGAGCTATGGCTACACCTTC. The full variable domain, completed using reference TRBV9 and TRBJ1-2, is DSGVTQTPKHLITATGQRVTLRCSPRSGDLSVYWYQQSLDQGLQFLIQYYNGEERAKGNILERFSAQQFPDLHSELNLSSLELGDSALYFCASSVGPGSYGYTFGSGTRLTVV.

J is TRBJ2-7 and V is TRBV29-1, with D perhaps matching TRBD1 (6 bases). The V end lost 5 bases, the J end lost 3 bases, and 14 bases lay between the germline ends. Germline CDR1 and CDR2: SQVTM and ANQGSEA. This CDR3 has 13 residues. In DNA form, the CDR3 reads TGCAGCGTTTTGGACAGTGGCGGCTACGAGCAGTACTTC. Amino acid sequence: CSVLDSGGYEQYF.

The CDR3 DNA sequence: TGTGCCAGTAGTCAGTTCGGGGAGCTGTTTTTT. This gives the protein CASSQFGELFF. This chain links TRBV19 with TRBJ2-2, with D uncertain. The CDR3 totals 11 residues. V lost 5 bases and J 7 bases, leaving 5 bases between the germline ends. Germline V gene sequence: CDR1 LNHDA, CDR2 SQIVND (reference sequence).

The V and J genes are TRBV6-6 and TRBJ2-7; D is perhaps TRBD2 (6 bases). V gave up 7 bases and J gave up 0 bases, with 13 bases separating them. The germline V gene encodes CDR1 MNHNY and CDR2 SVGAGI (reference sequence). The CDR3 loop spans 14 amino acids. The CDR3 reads CASIGGGVSYEQYF. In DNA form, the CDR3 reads TGTGCCAGCATTGGCGGCGGGGTCTCCTACGAGCAGTACTTC.

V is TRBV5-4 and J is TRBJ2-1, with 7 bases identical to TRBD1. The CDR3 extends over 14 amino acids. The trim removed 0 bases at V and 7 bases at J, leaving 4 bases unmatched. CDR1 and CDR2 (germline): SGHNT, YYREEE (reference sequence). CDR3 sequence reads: CASSLDGTANEQFF. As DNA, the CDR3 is TGTGCCAGCAGCTTGGACGGGACAGCTAATGAGCAGTTCTTC.

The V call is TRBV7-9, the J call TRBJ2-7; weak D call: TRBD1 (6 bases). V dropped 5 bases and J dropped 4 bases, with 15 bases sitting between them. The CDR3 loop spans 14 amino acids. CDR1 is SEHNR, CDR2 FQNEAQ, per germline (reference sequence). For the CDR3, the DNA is TGTGCCAGCAGCCCCTCCGGGACACTATACGAGCAGTACTTC. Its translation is CASSPSGTLYEQYF.

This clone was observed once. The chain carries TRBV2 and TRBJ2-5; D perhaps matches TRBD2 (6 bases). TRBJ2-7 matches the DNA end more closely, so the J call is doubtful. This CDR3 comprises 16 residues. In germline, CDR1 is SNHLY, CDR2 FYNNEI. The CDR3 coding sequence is TGTGCCAGCAGTCCCCCGAGTGGGACTGCCCCCTACGAGCAGTACTTC. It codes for CASSPPSGTAPYEQYF.

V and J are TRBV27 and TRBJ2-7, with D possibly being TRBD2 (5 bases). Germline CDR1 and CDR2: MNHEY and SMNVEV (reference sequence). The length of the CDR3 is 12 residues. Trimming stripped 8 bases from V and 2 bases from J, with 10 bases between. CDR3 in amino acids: CASQRSPYEQYF. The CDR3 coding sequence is TGTGCCAGCCAGCGGAGCCCCTACGAGCAGTACTTC.

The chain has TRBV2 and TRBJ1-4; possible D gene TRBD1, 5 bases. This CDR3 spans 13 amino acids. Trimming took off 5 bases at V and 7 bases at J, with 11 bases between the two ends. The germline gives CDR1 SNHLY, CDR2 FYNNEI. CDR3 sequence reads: CASSIQGSEKLFF. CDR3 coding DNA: TGTGCCAGCAGTATTCAGGGTAGTGAAAAACTGTTTTTT.

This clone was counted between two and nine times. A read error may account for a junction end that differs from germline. The CDR3 sequence is CASSQGSCGLATDHRGAVF. The CDR3 DNA follows: TGCGCCAGCAGCCAAGGGTCTTGCGGACTAGCGACAGATCACCGGGGAGCTGTTTTT. The chain employs TRBV4-1 and TRBJ2-2, with 9 bases lining up with TRBD2. The CDR3 extends over 19 amino acids. From germline, CDR1 is MGHRA and CDR2 YSYEKL.

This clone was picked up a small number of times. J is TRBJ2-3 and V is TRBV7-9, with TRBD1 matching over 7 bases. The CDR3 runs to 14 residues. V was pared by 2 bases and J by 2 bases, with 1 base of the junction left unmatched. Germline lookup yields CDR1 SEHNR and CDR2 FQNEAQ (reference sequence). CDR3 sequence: CASSLQGDTDTQYF. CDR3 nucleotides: TGTGCCAGCAGCTTACAGGGGGACACAGATACGCAGTATTTT.

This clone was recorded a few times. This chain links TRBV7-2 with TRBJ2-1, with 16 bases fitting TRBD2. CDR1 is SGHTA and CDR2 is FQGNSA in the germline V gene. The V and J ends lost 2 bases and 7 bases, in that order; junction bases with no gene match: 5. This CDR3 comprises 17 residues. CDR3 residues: CASSLTGTSGGANEQFF. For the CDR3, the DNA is TGTGCCAGCAGCTTAACCGGGACTAGCGGGGGGGCAAATGAGCAGTTCTTC.

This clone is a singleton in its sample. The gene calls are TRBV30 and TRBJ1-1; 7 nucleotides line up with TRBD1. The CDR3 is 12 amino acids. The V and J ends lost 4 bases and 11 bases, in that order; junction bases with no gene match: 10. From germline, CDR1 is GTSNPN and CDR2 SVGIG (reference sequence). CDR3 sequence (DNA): TGTGCCTGGACAACCGACAGGGTTGGGGCTTTCTTT. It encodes CAWTTDRVGAFF. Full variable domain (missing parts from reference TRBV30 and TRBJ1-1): SQTIHQWPATLVQPVGSPLSLECTVEGTSNPNLYWYRQAAGRGLQLLFYSVGIGQISSEVPQNLSASRPQDRQFILSSKKLLLSDSGFYLCAWTTDRVGAFFGQGTRLTVV.

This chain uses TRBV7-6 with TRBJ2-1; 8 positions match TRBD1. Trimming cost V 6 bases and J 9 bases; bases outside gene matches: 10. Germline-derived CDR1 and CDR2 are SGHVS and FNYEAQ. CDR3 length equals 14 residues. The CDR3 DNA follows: TGTGCCAGCAGTTCCGCTACAGGGGGTGTTGAGCAGTTCTTC. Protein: CASSSATGGVEQFF. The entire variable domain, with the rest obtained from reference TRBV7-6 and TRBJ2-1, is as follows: GAGVSQSPRYKVTKRGQDVALRCDPISGHVSLYWYRQALGQGPEFLTYFNYEAQQDKSGLPNDRFSAERPEGSISTLTIQRTEQRDSAMYRCASSSATGGVEQFFGPGTRLTVL.